Below are 28 T cell receptor beta chains sequenced from a single sample in a study of tumor and adjacent non-tumor tissue in lung cancer. RNA was extracted from bulk tissue without any cell sorting. TCRbeta libraries were built with three rounds of nested PCR, modified from ARM-PCR. TCRdb redid the calling of the multiplex PCR reads with MiXCR, one entry per CDR3 protein. The sample holds more than 75,000 distinct CDR3 sequences, roughly 80% seen once. Specimen: lung tumor tissue. The receptor source for this set is a woman between 45 and 60 years old with non-small cell lung cancer.

Notes on this clonotype: At one end, the junction sequence differs from germline, possibly due to a read error. This rearrangement joins TRBV6-5 to TRBJ2-7; D is uncertain. Germline V lookup: CDR1 MNHEY, CDR2 SVGAGI. The CDR3 consists of 15 residues. As DNA, the CDR3 is TGTGCTAGCAGTCCAGAGTTCAGCGTATGGAACGAGCAGTACTTC. Amino acids: CASSPEFSVWNEQYF.

This clonotype was counted ten times or more. The genes are TRBV5-1 and TRBJ2-7, with 11 bases matching TRBD2. The V gene's germline CDR1 is SGHRS and CDR2 YFSETQ. The CDR3 length is 16 residues. Trimming at V came to 4 bases and at J to 3 bases, leaving 9 bases not matched to a gene. CDR3 loop: CASSLGLAELHYEQYF. The CDR3 nucleotides are TGCGCCAGCAGCCTGGGACTAGCGGAGCTTCACTACGAGCAGTACTTC.

This clonotype was counted once. One junction end disagrees with the germline gene, perhaps due to a read error. V gene TRBV20-1 combines with J gene TRBJ2-5, with D possibly TRBD2 on 5 matching bases. The germline CDR1 and CDR2 sequences are DFQATT and SNEGSKA (reference sequence). The CDR3 is 15 residues long. The CDR3 region has the DNA TGCAGTACTACCAAACCGACGAGGAGCGGCGAGACCCTGTACTTC. As protein: CSTTKPTRSGETLYF.

The chain links TRBV6-6 to TRBJ2-1; D is uncertain. The CDR3 totals 11 residues. The germline V gene encodes CDR1 MNHNY and CDR2 SVGAGI (reference sequence). V dropped 2 bases and J dropped 15 bases, with 11 bases sitting between them. CDR3 nucleotides: TGTGCCAGCAGTTACATGGATGAGTTGTTCTTC. Protein: CASSYMDELFF.

The chain joins TRBV6-1 to TRBJ2-2; TRBD2 agrees at 11 bases. The germline CDR1 and CDR2 sequences are MNHNS and SASEGT. With 4 bases clipped from V and 3 bases from J, the junction kept 10 bases outside the gene matches. This CDR3 contains 18 residues. The CDR3 bases are TGTGCCAGCAGTGGGTGGGCTAGCGGGAGGAAGGACACCGGGGAGCTGTTTTTT. This encodes CASSGWASGRKDTGELFF.

In its sample, this clonotype was seen once. As the CDR3 is not closed by the conserved phenylalanine or tryptophan, this likely results from a read error. The rearrangement uses TRBV5-5 and TRBJ1-1; 7 nucleotides match TRBD1. V gave up 8 bases and J gave up 6 bases; unmatched junction bases: 13. Germline V gene sequence: CDR1 SGHKS, CDR2 YYEKEE (reference sequence). The CDR3 totals 14 residues. The CDR3 nucleotides read TGTGCCAGTACCGGGAGGTACAGGGGAGCTGAAGCTTTCATT. Its translation: CASTGRYRGAEAFI.

As regards this clonotype: At one end, the junction sequence differs from germline, possibly due to a read error. V usage is TRBV6-2 or TRBV6-3 and J usage is TRBJ2-7, with D unresolved. Germline CDR1 reads MNHEY; CDR2 reads SVGEGT. The CDR3 sequence is 11 residues long. CDR3 coding DNA: TGTGCCAGCAGTTACAACAACGAGCAATACTTC. Residues: CASSYNNEQYF.

This clonotype came up a few times. Relative to the germline gene, one junction end is altered; a read error may explain this. The gene calls are TRBV29-1 and TRBJ2-1; D is unclear. The CDR3 is made up of 13 amino acids. Germline assignment: CDR1 SQVTM and CDR2 ANQGSEA. DNA of the CDR3: TGCAGTGTTGATAGGAAGGGCAACAATGAGGACTTCTTC. Protein product: CSVDRKGNNEDFF.

The CDR3 DNA is TGTGCCAGTAGCAGATACTGGGACACCGGGGAGCTGTTTTTT. Protein: CASSRYWDTGELFF. The rearrangement joins TRBV11-2 to TRBJ2-2; D call uncertain. The V end was cut by 9 bases, the J end by 3 bases, with 14 bases between. Germline V lookup: CDR1 SGHAT, CDR2 FQNNGV. The CDR3 contains 14 residues.

For this clonotype: Possible read error: a much larger clone is one base away. This chain connects TRBV7-9 to TRBJ2-7; maybe TRBD2 (5 bases). The CDR3 loop spans 13 amino acids. Trimming removed 2 bases from V and 11 bases from J, with 16 bases in between. Per germline, CDR1 SEHNR and CDR2 FQNEAQ (reference sequence). As DNA, the CDR3 is TGTGCCAGCAGCTTAATGGAGGCGAATCGGGAGTACTTC. It translates to CASSLMEANREYF.

The chain has TRBV4-2 and TRBJ1-5; 9 bases line up with TRBD1. From germline, CDR1 is LGHNA and CDR2 YNFKEQ. The CDR3 spans 15 residues. After removal of 4 bases from V and 14 bases from J, the junction contained 15 bases not matched to a gene. In DNA form, the CDR3 reads TGTGCCAGCAGCCGATCTACAGGGGGCGGTCAGTCCAAGCATTTT. Its protein product is CASSRSTGGGQSKHF.

A note on this clonotype: At one end the junction does not follow the germline gene, possibly because of a read error. The rearrangement links TRBV20-1 to TRBJ1-1; D is unclear. Germline V gives CDR1 DFQATT, CDR2 SNEGSKA (reference sequence). CDR3 size: 14 residues. The CDR3 DNA reads as TGCAGTGGTCCCGGCGGGGTAGTGAACACTGACGCTTTCTTT. Translation gives CSGPGGVVNTDAFF.

To note about this clonotype: The conserved phenylalanine or tryptophan normally closing the CDR3 is absent here, so this likely arose from a read error. The rearrangement links TRBV20-1 to TRBJ2-3; D is possibly TRBD1 (5 bases). Between the trimmed V and J ends, which lost 3 bases and 2 bases, there was a span of 15 bases. Germline lookup yields CDR1 DFQATT and CDR2 SNEGSKA (reference sequence). The CDR3 extends over 15 amino acids. In nucleotides, the CDR3 is TGCAGTGCTAGGGATCCAGGACAAGTCACAGATACGCAGTATATT. Protein product: CSARDPGQVTDTQYI.

As concerns this clonotype: A read error may account for a junction end that differs from germline. J is TRBJ2-7 and V is TRBV20-1; 7 bases are shared with TRBD1. The CDR3 consists of 14 residues. Germline V gives CDR1 DFQATT, CDR2 SNEGSKA (reference sequence). The DNA for the CDR3 is TGCAGTGTTAGAGCTTCGGGACAGCCCTACGAGCAGTACTTC. Translating it yields CSVRASGQPYEQYF.

There are many counts of this clonotype. The chain joins TRBV28 to TRBJ2-1, with 7 bases matching TRBD1. Germline lookup yields CDR1 MDHEN and CDR2 SYDVKM. This CDR3 is built from 14 residues. The V and J ends lost 5 bases and 4 bases, in that order; junction bases with no gene match: 5. CDR3 sequence reads: CASSLGTAYNEQFF. The CDR3 DNA follows: TGTGCCAGCAGTCTAGGGACAGCTTACAATGAGCAGTTCTTC.

Of note for this clonotype: At one end the junction does not follow the germline gene, possibly because of a read error. The chain has TRBV28 and TRBJ1-2, with 9 nucleotides matching TRBD1. Germline V CDR1 and CDR2: MDHEN, SYDVKM. The CDR3 has 14 residues. CDR3 nucleotides: TGTGTCAGCAGATTTAGGGACAGGGCCTATGCCTACACCTTC. Translation: CVSRFRDRAYAYTF.

Points on this clonotype: The CDR3 end shows no conserved phenylalanine or tryptophan, and so a read error is likely. The V gene is TRBV29-1, the J gene TRBJ2-3; unclear D gene. V dropped 8 bases and J dropped 2 bases, with 14 bases sitting between them. The CDR3 totals 13 residues. Germline V gives CDR1 SQVTM, CDR2 ANQGSEA. The DNA for the CDR3 is TGCAGCTTTAGGACGGCAGACACAGATACGCAGTATCTT. Encoded protein: CSFRTADTDTQYL.

Points on this clonotype: The CDR3 end shows no conserved phenylalanine or tryptophan, and so a read error is likely. The rearrangement uses TRBV4-3 and TRBJ2-2; the D is unclear. The germline V gene has CDR1 LGHNA and CDR2 YSLEER. The CDR3 contains 14 residues. CDR3 bases: TGTGCCAGCAGCCCTCGGAGAAACACCGGGGAGCTGTTTATT. Translation gives CASSPRRNTGELFI.

As regards this clonotype: One junction end does not reproduce the germline sequence, and a read error may be involved. V and J are TRBV29-1 and TRBJ1-1; the D gene is possibly TRBD1 (5 bases). The CDR3 consists of 11 residues. Germline CDR1 reads SQVTM; CDR2 reads ANQGSEA. The CDR3 coding sequence is TGTAGCACCGCGGACATCACTGAAGCTTTCTTT. It yields the protein CSTADITEAFF. Filled out from reference TRBV29-1 and TRBJ1-1, the complete variable domain reads SAVISQKPSRDICQRGTSLTIQCQVDSQVTMMFWYRQQPGQSLTLIATANQGSEATYESGFVIDKFPISRPNLTFSTLTVSNMSPEDSSIYLCSTADITEAFFGQGTRLTVV.

The CDR3 bases are TGCGCCAGCAGCCTAGATAGGAGTAGTCAGGGCGGAGTGACCCAGTACTTC. It codes for CASSLDRSSQGGVTQYF. The chain links TRBV4-1 to TRBJ2-5; D possibly corresponds to TRBD1 (5 bases). The V end lost 4 bases, the J end lost 7 bases, and 25 bases lay between the germline ends. CDR3 size: 17 residues. Looked up from germline, CDR1 is MGHRA and CDR2 is YSYEKL.

The chain employs TRBV6-6 and TRBJ2-7; the D is unclear. The germline gives CDR1 MNHNY, CDR2 SVGAGI (reference sequence). V was shortened by 5 bases and J by 5 bases, with 16 bases between the two germline ends. The CDR3 consists of 14 residues. The CDR3 reads CASSPPEMNNEQYF. CDR3 DNA sequence: TGTGCCAGCAGTCCCCCCGAGATGAACAACGAGCAGTACTTC.

As regards this clonotype: This likely comes from a read error, as the CDR3 has no conserved phenylalanine or tryptophan at its end. This rearrangement joins TRBV6-5 to TRBJ2-1; D possibly matches TRBD1 or TRBD2 (5 bases each). The germline V gene encodes CDR1 MNHEY and CDR2 SVGAGI. The CDR3 is made up of 14 amino acids. CDR3 in DNA: TGTGACAGCAGTTATGTCGGGATGAGGGGTGAGCAGTTCTTA. Translation: CDSSYVGMRGEQFL.

A note on this clonotype: At one boundary the junction diverges from the germline segment, which might be a read error. This chain links TRBV6-2 or TRBV6-3 with TRBJ1-1; a possible D gene is TRBD1 (6 bases). The CDR3 runs to 15 residues. Looked up from germline, CDR1 is MNHEY and CDR2 is SVGEGT. The CDR3 spells CASSGVRGGYTESFF. The CDR3 coding sequence is TGTGCTAGCAGTGGTGTCAGGGGCGGGTACACTGAATCATTCTTT.

On this clonotype: A much larger clone is a single base away; this may be a read error. This chain joins TRBV7-9 and TRBJ2-5; TRBD2 might be the D (5 bases). CDR3 size: 11 residues. CDR1 is SEHNR and CDR2 is FQNEAQ in the germline V gene (reference sequence). CDR3 nucleotides: TGTGTCAGCAGCTTAGCGGAGACCCAGTACTTC. Protein sequence: CVSSLAETQYF.

This clonotype was picked up one time. Mismatch with germline at one junction end may stem from a read error. The rearrangement joins TRBV10-3 to TRBJ1-6, with D possibly matching TRBD1 (5 bases). CDR1 is ENHRY, CDR2 SYGVKD, per germline. CDR3 length: 14 amino acids. This CDR3 reads CAISESTRDSSLHF. CDR3 nucleotide sequence: TGTGCCATCAGTGAGTCCACCAGGGATTCATCCCTCCATTTT.

This clonotype was observed once. Compared with germline, one end of the junction differs, possibly owing to a read error. The V and J genes are TRBV6-5 and TRBJ2-1; D is unresolved. Germline lookup yields CDR1 MNHEY and CDR2 SVGAGI. This CDR3 is built from 15 residues. CDR3: CACSSLTREANEQFF. CDR3 sequence (DNA): TGTGCCTGCAGTTCATTGACAAGGGAAGCAAATGAGCAGTTCTTC.

This clonotype came up a few times. No conserved phenylalanine or tryptophan ends this CDR3, so it is likely a read error. V is TRBV11-2 and J is TRBJ2-3, with D uncertain. Germline loops: CDR1 SGHAT, CDR2 FQNNGV. This CDR3 is 14 amino acids long. The CDR3 region is CASSPSLSTDTQYL. The CDR3, as DNA: TGTGCGAGCAGTCCGTCGCTGTCCACAGATACGCAGTATCTT.

A word on this clonotype: It is likely a read error, because the conserved phenylalanine at the end of the CDR3 is missing. The DNA is omitted, as the CDR3 cannot be located on it reliably, and the CDR3 follows TCRdb's listing. This chain connects TRBV6-5 to TRBJ1-6; no check of the table's D call, TRBD1, against the DNA was made. CDR1 and CDR2 from the germline V gene are MNHEY and SVGAGI. Inclusive of both ends, the CDR3 amounts to 13 amino acids. The CDR3 here is CASRGTGDSPLNI.